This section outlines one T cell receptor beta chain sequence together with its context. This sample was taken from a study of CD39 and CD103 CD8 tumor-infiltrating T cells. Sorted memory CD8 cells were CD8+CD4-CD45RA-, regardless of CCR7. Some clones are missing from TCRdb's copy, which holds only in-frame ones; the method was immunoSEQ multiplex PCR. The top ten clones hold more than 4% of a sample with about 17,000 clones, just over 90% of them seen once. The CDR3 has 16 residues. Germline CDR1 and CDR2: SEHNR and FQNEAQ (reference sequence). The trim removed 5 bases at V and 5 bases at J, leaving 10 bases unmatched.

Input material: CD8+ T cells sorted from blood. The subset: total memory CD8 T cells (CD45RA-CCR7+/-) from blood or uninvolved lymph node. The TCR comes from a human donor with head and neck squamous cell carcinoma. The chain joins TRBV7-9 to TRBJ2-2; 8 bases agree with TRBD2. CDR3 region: CASSRMAGGPTGELFF. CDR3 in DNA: TGTGCCAGCAGCCGCATGGCGGGGGGCCCGACCGGGGAGCTGTTTTTT.